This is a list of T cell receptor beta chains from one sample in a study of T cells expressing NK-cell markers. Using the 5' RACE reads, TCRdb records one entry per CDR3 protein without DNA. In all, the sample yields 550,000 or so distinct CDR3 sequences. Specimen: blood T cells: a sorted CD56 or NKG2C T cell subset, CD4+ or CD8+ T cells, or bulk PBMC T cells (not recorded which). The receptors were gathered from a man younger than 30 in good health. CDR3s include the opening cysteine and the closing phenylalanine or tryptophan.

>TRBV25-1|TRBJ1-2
CASSERSGVYGYTF
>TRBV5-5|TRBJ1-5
CASSLGQGGYQPQHF
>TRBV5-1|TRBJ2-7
CASSRDSFEQYF
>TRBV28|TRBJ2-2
CASTAGGELFF
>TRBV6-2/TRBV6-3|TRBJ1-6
CASSRERRTELHF
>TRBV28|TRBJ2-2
CASSELRGWENWFTGELFF
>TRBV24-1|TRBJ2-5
CATSDLEGLPFETQYF
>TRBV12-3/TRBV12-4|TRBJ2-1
CASNPRGEGNEQFF
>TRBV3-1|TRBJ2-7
CASSHSGTPSGYEQYF
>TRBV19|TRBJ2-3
CASTMRAEGDTQYF
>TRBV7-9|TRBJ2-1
CASSLGDVLPEQFF
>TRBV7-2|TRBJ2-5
CASSSGLPRALETQYF
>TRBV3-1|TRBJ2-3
CASSHERRGDTQYF
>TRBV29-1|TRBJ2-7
CSALTLGGYYEQYF
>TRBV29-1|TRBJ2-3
CSVARSGGSTDTQYF
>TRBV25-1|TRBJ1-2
CASSGTGTRNYGYTF
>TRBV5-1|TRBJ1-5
CASSLSGPGSNQPQHF
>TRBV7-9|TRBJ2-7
CASSTDTGLAVIYEQYF
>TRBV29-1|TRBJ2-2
CSVRLAGGLTTGELFF
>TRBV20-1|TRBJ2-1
CSAPDSGRARNEQFF
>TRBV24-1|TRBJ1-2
CATSDAGPNYGYTF
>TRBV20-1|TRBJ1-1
CSASAFYTNTEAFF
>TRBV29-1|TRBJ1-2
CSVTGGETYGYTF
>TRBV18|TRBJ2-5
CASSPLPRRHEETQYF
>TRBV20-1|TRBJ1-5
CSAKFYGTSNQPQHF
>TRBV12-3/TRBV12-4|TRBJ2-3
CASSETGQEAFTDTQYF
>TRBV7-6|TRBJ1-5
CASSLEGPRRGTPQHF
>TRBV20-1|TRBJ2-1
CSASGVAGPSSYNEQFF
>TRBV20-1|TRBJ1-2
CSATGAGENYGYTF
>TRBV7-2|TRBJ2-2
CASILSGTGVTGELFF
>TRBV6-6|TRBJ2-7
CASRRDRDTINEQYF
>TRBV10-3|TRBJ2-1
CAISGLPGLAGPSYNEQFF
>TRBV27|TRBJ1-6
CASRSVDNSPLHF
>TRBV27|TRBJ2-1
CASSLRGASYNEQFF
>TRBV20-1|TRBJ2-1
CSASQSLSDNEQFF
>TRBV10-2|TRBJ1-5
CASSESKGPQPQHF
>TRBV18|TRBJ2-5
CASNQGQETQYF
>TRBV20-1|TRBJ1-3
CSARDPRVGNTIYF
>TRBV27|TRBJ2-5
CASSSTSGREWETQYF
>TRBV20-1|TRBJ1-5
CSVRQGLVDQPQHF
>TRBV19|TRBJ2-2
CASEVAVGITGELFF
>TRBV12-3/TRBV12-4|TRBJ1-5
CASSTHRGDGNQPQHF
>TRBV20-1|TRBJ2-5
CSARDGQVQQETQYF
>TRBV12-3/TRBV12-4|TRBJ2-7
CASSRGGEEVQYF
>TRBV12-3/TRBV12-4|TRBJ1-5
CASSLDLGGDNQPQHF
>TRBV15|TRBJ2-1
CATSPGPHEQFF
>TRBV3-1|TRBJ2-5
CASSQPRDRGETQYF
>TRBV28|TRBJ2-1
CASSFYTGTGGNYSSYNEQFF
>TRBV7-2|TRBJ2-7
CASSTLAGSYEQYF
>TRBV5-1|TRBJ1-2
CASSSASGGAYGYTF
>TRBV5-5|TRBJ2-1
CASSRGAGSYNEQFF
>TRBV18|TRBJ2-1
CASSEGRDEQFF
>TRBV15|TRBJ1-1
CATSSLLDTEAFF
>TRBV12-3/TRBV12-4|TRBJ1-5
CASSLNPGQGGQPQHF
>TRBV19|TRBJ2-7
CASSLGTGVFEQYF